This is a list of T cell receptor beta chains from one sample in a study of blood T cell repertoires in COVID-19. Method: immunoSEQ multiplex PCR; TCRdb's copy keeps in-frame clones and lacks some. The sample yields about 250,000 clones, about nine tenths seen once. The sample comprised PBMCs or T cells enriched from blood (not recorded which). The receptors shown here come from a young woman who had recovered from COVID-19. The CDR3 runs from the conserved cysteine through the conserved F or W. Fields, in order: V gene, D gene, CDR3 length, clone size, J gene, CDR3 DNA, CDR3 protein. D genes are given only for firm matches. The size entry is marked missing in some rows and otherwise reads once, few, many or a size class.

TRBV10-3,.,17,.,TRBJ2-3,TGTGCCATCGCCGACAGGGGAGGGGGACCTAGCACAGATACGCAGTATTTT,CAIADRGGGPSTDTQYF
TRBV19,.,15,.,TRBJ2-7,TGTGCCAGTAGTATAGAAAGGACTTACCTTAGAGAGCAGTACTTC,CASSIERTYLREQYF
TRBV5-8,.,14,.,TRBJ2-1,TGTGCCAGCGATAAGGGGCCTTCGTACAATGAGCAGTTCTTC,CASDKGPSYNEQFF
TRBV5-4,.,14,.,TRBJ2-7,TGTGCCAGCAGCCCGGGTCCTGCATCCTACGAGCAGTACTTC,CASSPGPASYEQYF
TRBV28,TRBD1,14,.,TRBJ2-7,TGTGCCAGCAGCCCGGGACAGGCCCTCGGGGAGCAGTACTTC,CASSPGQALGEQYF
TRBV5-1,.,15,.,TRBJ1-1,TGCGCCAGCAGCTTGCGGACAGACCGTAACACTGAAGCTTTCTTT,CASSLRTDRNTEAFF
TRBV7-2,TRBD2,16,.,TRBJ2-1,TGTGCCAGCAGCTTATTTTTAGCGGGGGGGCCCATCGAGCAGTTCTTC,CASSLFLAGGPIEQFF
TRBV19,TRBD1,15,.,TRBJ1-5,TGTGCCAGTAGTCCGGACAGGGGCAGAAATCAGCCCCAGCATTTT,CASSPDRGRNQPQHF
TRBV4-3,.,16,.,TRBJ1-2,TGCGCCAGCAGCCAAGGGCCTCGTCAGGGGAACTATGGCTACACCTTC,CASSQGPRQGNYGYTF
TRBV19,.,14,.,TRBJ2-7,TGTGCCAGTAGTATCAGGCTCACGACCTACGAGCAGTACTTC,CASSIRLTTYEQYF
TRBV11-2,TRBD2,15,.,TRBJ2-3,TGTGCCAGCAGCAGAGCGGGGGGAGGCACAGATACGCAGTATTTT,CASSRAGGGTDTQYF
TRBV9,TRBD2,15,.,TRBJ2-3,TGTGCCAGCGGCCCAGGGACTAGCGGGAGAGATACGCAGTATTTT,CASGPGTSGRDTQYF
TRBV4-1,TRBD1,15,.,TRBJ1-5,TGCGCCAGCAGCCCGGGACAGGTCGGAAATCAGCCCCAGCATTTT,CASSPGQVGNQPQHF
TRBV7-6,.,15,.,TRBJ1-1,TGTGCCAGCAGCTTAGCGGGAGGGGTGAACACTGAAGCTTTCTTT,CASSLAGGVNTEAFF
TRBV7-3,TRBD1,14,.,TRBJ1-6,TGTGCCAGCAGCTTAAAGGGGGCTAACTCACCCCTCCACTTT,CASSLKGANSPLHF
TRBV10-2,.,15,.,TRBJ1-6,TGCGCCAGCAGTGAGTCGACTCTGGATAATTCACCCCTCCACTTT,CASSESTLDNSPLHF
TRBV28,TRBD1,14,.,TRBJ2-7,TGTGCCAGCAGTTTAGTGGGACAGGGGAGCGAGCAGTACTTC,CASSLVGQGSEQYF
TRBV5-1,TRBD2,14,.,TRBJ2-7,TGCGCCAGCAGCTTAGCGGGAGGGCCAATCGAGCAGTACTTC,CASSLAGGPIEQYF
TRBV9,TRBD2,15,.,TRBJ2-1,TGTGCCAGCAGCGGCCGGACTAGCGGGAGAAATGAGCAGTTCTTC,CASSGRTSGRNEQFF
TRBV7-3,TRBD1,15,.,TRBJ2-5,TGTGCCAGCAGCTTAGCAGGGGGAAATCCAGAGACCCAGTACTTC,CASSLAGGNPETQYF
TRBV27,TRBD1,16,.,TRBJ1-2,TGTGCCAGCAGGCTACTCTCCCGGGACAGGGCCATGGGCTACACCTTC,CASRLLSRDRAMGYTF
TRBV3-1/TRBV3-2,.,14,once,TRBJ1-1,TGTGCCAGCAGCTTACGGGGTTCGAACACTGAAGCTTTCTTT,CASSLRGSNTEAFF
TRBV7-6,.,11,.,TRBJ2-7,TGTGCCAGCAGCTTTGGTACTGAGCAGTACTTC,CASSFGTEQYF
TRBV11-2,.,15,.,TRBJ2-1,TGTGCCAGCAGCTTGCTGGTCAGCTCCTACAATGAGCAGTTCTTC,CASSLLVSSYNEQFF
TRBV2,TRBD2,15,few,TRBJ2-2,TGTGCCAGCAGTGACGCGGGGGAGAACACCGGGGAGCTGTTTTTT,CASSDAGENTGELFF
TRBV18,TRBD2,16,.,TRBJ2-3,TGTGCCAGCTCACCCTACGGACTAGCGGGCACAGATACGCAGTATTTT,CASSPYGLAGTDTQYF
TRBV11-3,TRBD2,15,.,TRBJ2-3,TGTGCCAGCAGCTTAGGTTTACGGGGGGTGGGTACGCAGTATTTT,CASSLGLRGVGTQYF
TRBV5-1,.,11,.,TRBJ2-7,TGCGCCAGCAGCTCTAGTGGCGAGCAGTACTTC,CASSSSGEQYF
TRBV25-1,TRBD1,14,.,TRBJ1-1,TGTGCCAGCAGTGACTCGACAGGGTTTCATCAAGCTTTCTTT,CASSDSTGFHQAFF
TRBV18,TRBD1,15,.,TRBJ2-5,TGTGCCAGCTCACCAGGGACAGGGGCCGGAGAGACCCAGTACTTC,CASSPGTGAGETQYF
TRBV7-3,TRBD1,16,.,TRBJ1-1,TGTGCCAGCAGCGCCCAATCCGGGACAGTGAACACTGAAGCTTTCTTT,CASSAQSGTVNTEAFF
TRBV19,.,15,.,TRBJ2-5,TGTGCCAGTAAGGCGGACAGAGTGGCCCCAGAGACCCAGTACTTC,CASKADRVAPETQYF
TRBV28,TRBD2,13,.,TRBJ2-7,TGTGCCTGCATGGGACTAGTGGACTACGAGCAGTACTTC,CACMGLVDYEQYF
TRBV7-2,TRBD2,17,few,TRBJ2-7,TGTGCCAGCAGCTTAGGCGCCAGCGGGAGTTTAATGGGCGAGCAGTACTTC,CASSLGASGSLMGEQYF
TRBV9,.,15,.,TRBJ1-2,TGTGCCAGCAGCGAGTCGGCCACAACGGGCTATGGCTACACCTTC,CASSESATTGYGYTF
TRBV19,.,15,.,TRBJ1-1,TGTGCCAGTAGTATGATCAGGCAGACGAACACTGAAGCTTTCTTT,CASSMIRQTNTEAFF
TRBV10-3,TRBD1,14,.,TRBJ2-5,TGTGCCATCAGTAAAGGACAGGGGCAAGAGACCCAGTACTTC,CAISKGQGQETQYF
TRBV3-1/TRBV3-2,TRBD1,15,.,TRBJ1-3,TGTGCCAGCAGCCAATGGACAGGCTCTGGAAACACCATATATTTT,CASSQWTGSGNTIYF
TRBV11-3,.,12,.,TRBJ2-7,TGTGCCAGCAAAGGACTGACCTACGAGCAGTACTTC,CASKGLTYEQYF
TRBV3-1/TRBV3-2,.,15,.,TRBJ1-6,TGTGCCAGCAGCCGCCAGGGGATAGGTGGCTCACCCCTCCACTTT,CASSRQGIGGSPLHF
TRBV13,.,15,.,TRBJ2-7,TGTGCCAGCAGCCCAGGGACTCCACTTTCCTACGAGCAGTACTTC,CASSPGTPLSYEQYF
TRBV6-5,.,15,.,TRBJ2-6,TGTGCCAGCAGTTACTCCGGCTCTGGGGCCAACGTCCTGACTTTC,CASSYSGSGANVLTF
TRBV4-1,.,16,once,TRBJ1-1,TGCGCCAGCAGCCGGGGGGGCAGCCTCATGAACACTGAAGCTTTCTTT,CASSRGGSLMNTEAFF
TRBV3-1/TRBV3-2,.,14,.,TRBJ2-2,TGTGCCAGCAGCCAAGTCCGTGACACCGGGGAGCTGTTTTTT,CASSQVRDTGELFF
TRBV7-6,TRBD1,14,.,TRBJ1-2,TGTGCCAGCAGCCCCGGGACAGCCCCGGGCGGCTACACCTTC,CASSPGTAPGGYTF
TRBV4-2,.,16,once,TRBJ1-3,TGTGCCAGCAGCCAAGTCGTCGGGTCGGCTGGAAACACCATATATTTT,CASSQVVGSAGNTIYF
TRBV21-1,.,14,.,TRBJ1-2,TGTGCCAGTTTTACTTTCGGGACAGGAGAAGGCTACACCTTC,CASFTFGTGEGYTF
TRBV24-1,TRBD2,18,.,TRBJ2-2,TGTGCCACCAGTCCCCCTCGCGGGAGGGAGCCGAACACCGGGGAGCTGTTTTTT,CATSPPRGREPNTGELFF
TRBV7-2,TRBD1,15,.,TRBJ1-5,TGTGCCAGCAGTATGCAGGGGGTTGGCAATCAGCCCCAGCATTTT,CASSMQGVGNQPQHF
TRBV7-9,.,13,.,TRBJ1-1,TGTGCCAGCACCCTCGGGAGGAACACTGAAGCTTTCTTT,CASTLGRNTEAFF
TRBV20-1,.,13,once,TRBJ1-2,TGCAGTGCTAGTTCAGGGGCTAACTATGGCTACACCTTC,CSASSGANYGYTF
TRBV2,.,13,.,TRBJ2-2,TGTGCCAGCAGTCTGGAGGGCACCGGGGAGCTGTTTTTT,CASSLEGTGELFF
TRBV13,.,12,.,TRBJ2-7,TGTGCCAGCAGCGAGGGTTCCTACGAGCAGTACTTC,CASSEGSYEQYF
TRBV5-1,TRBD2,14,.,TRBJ2-7,TGCGCCAGCAGCTTTAGGGACGGGAGGAACGAGCAGTACTTC,CASSFRDGRNEQYF
TRBV7-3,TRBD2,15,.,TRBJ2-3,TGTGCCAGCAGCCCGGGACTAGGGGAATCAGATACGCAGTATTTT,CASSPGLGESDTQYF